This T cell receptor (beta chain) emerged from a study of shared clonotypes between healthy human individuals. Sorted-subset replicate PCR reactions were performed with 200 ng DNA, corresponding to tens of thousands of T cell genomes. Generated by immunoSEQ multiplex PCR, the TCRdb table keeps only in-frame clones and is missing some. In the table there are some 790,000 clones, over 60% of which are singletons. Sequencing was performed on memory CD4+ T cells sorted from blood. Subset given: CD45RA-negative fraction. This TCR was recovered from a woman aged 30 to 39 in good health.

The DNA for the CDR3 is TGTGCCAGCGACCCGGGACAGTCCTATGGCTACACCTTC. Translated, it gives CASDPGQSYGYTF. The chain has TRBV6-5 and TRBJ1-2; TRBD1 agrees at 7 bases. Per germline, CDR1 MNHEY and CDR2 SVGAGI. Trimming removed 8 bases from V and 4 bases from J; junction bases left unmatched: 7. This CDR3 has 13 residues.